The 20 T cell receptor beta chains given below trace back to one sample, sequenced in a study of T cell responses to AZD1222 COVID-19 vaccine. Libraries were prepared by immunoSEQ multiplex PCR; TCRdb keeps only in-frame clonotypes and omits some of them. The sample has about 56,000 clones, about 90% seen once. The sequences come from peripheral blood, collected on day 0 of AZD1222 vaccination. These receptors were obtained from an adult in good health.

The rearrangement uses TRBV5-1 and TRBJ2-3; D may be TRBD2 (6 bases). Germline CDR1 is SGHRS and CDR2 is YFSETQ. The CDR3 is 15 amino acids. Trimming pared 4 bases from V and 0 bases from J, leaving 12 bases between. CDR3 DNA sequence: TGCGCCAGCAGCATCTCTAGCGCTAGCACAGATACGCAGTATTTT. It codes for CASSISSASTDTQYF.

This chain joins TRBV28 and TRBJ1-1; 12 bases align to TRBD1. Trimming took 6 bases from V and 10 from J; bases not matched to a gene: 9. The CDR3 consists of 14 residues. CDR1 is MDHEN, CDR2 SYDVKM, per germline. Here the CDR3 reads CASRLGDRGRGAFF. DNA for the CDR3: TGTGCCAGCAGACTGGGGGACAGGGGGCGCGGAGCTTTCTTT. Variable domain in full (rest from reference TRBV28 and TRBJ1-1): DVKVTQSSRYLVKRTGEKVFLECVQDMDHENMFWYRQDPGLGLRLIYFSYDVKMKEKGDIPEGYSVSREKKERFSLILESASTNQTSMYLCASRLGDRGRGAFFGQGTRLTVV.

The rearrangement links TRBV6-1 to TRBJ2-5; tentative D call: TRBD1 (5 bases). CDR3 size: 14 residues. The V and J ends lost 8 bases and 7 bases respectively, with 20 bases between them. Germline-derived CDR1 and CDR2 are MNHNS and SASEGT. The CDR3 nucleotides are TGTGCCAGCGGCAGGGAACAGGTGGAAGGGACCCAGTACTTC. Its protein is CASGREQVEGTQYF.

V is TRBV19 and J is TRBJ1-2, with 8 nucleotides matching TRBD1. The CDR3 length is 16 residues. Losses at the gene ends were 4 bases for V and 4 bases for J; bases not matched to a gene: 11. Per the germline V gene, CDR1 is LNHDA and CDR2 is SQIVND (reference sequence). CDR3 DNA: TGTGCCAGTAGTACGAAACACAGACAGGGGAGCTATGGCTACACCTTC. It codes for CASSTKHRQGSYGYTF. Based on the CDR3 plus reference TRBV19 and TRBJ1-2, the full variable domain is DGGITQSPKYLFRKEGQNVTLSCEQNLNHDAMYWYRQDPGQGLRLIYYSQIVNDFQKGDIAEGYSVSREKKESFPLTVTSAQKNPTAFYLCASSTKHRQGSYGYTFGSGTRLTVV.

This sequence joins TRBV2 and TRBJ1-4, with D maybe TRBD1 (5 bases). Germline CDR1 and CDR2: SNHLY and FYNNEI. This CDR3 has 15 amino acids. With 5 bases removed from V and 0 bases from J, the gap between germline ends came to 10 bases. CDR3 bases: TGTGCCAGCAGTACCCAGGGTGCAACTAATGAAAAACTGTTTTTT. Translation: CASSTQGATNEKLFF.

Only one count was recorded for this clone. At one end the junction does not follow the germline gene, possibly because of a read error. The chain combines TRBV7-7 with TRBJ2-1; 12 bases align to TRBD2. Germline loops: CDR1 SSHAT, CDR2 FNYEAQ (reference sequence). This CDR3 spans 16 amino acids. CDR3 sequence (DNA): TGTGCTAGCAGCTTAGGGGGGACTAGCGGGTTTGTTGAGCAGTTCTTC. Amino acids: CASSLGGTSGFVEQFF.

The chain carries TRBV10-3 and TRBJ2-1, with D unclear. Germline V lookup: CDR1 ENHRY, CDR2 SYGVKD. The CDR3 runs 13 residues. V was clipped by 3 bases and J by 6 bases, with 9 bases between them. The DNA of the CDR3 is TGTGCCATCAGTGATTTGTCCGGCAATGAGCAGTTCTTC. Amino acid sequence: CAISDLSGNEQFF.

The gene calls are TRBV28 and TRBJ2-5; the D gene is possibly TRBD2 (5 bases). CDR1 MDHEN and CDR2 SYDVKM come from the germline V gene. The CDR3 is made up of 13 amino acids. Trimming removed 6 bases from V and 5 bases from J, with 13 bases in between. The CDR3 region is CASSGEGLETQYF. The CDR3 coding sequence is TGTGCCAGCAGCGGGGAAGGCCTCGAGACCCAGTACTTC.

This clone was seen only once. J is TRBJ2-1 and V is TRBV7-2; TRBD2 matches 9 bases. V shed 5 bases and J 7 bases; nucleotides not matched to a gene: 9. Germline lookup yields CDR1 SGHTA and CDR2 FQGNSA. The CDR3 has 15 amino acids. The CDR3 sequence: CASSPGLAPHNEQFF. The CDR3 nucleotides are TGTGCCAGCAGCCCAGGACTAGCGCCGCATAATGAGCAGTTCTTC.

J is TRBJ2-7 and V is TRBV6-6; D is possibly TRBD2 (6 bases). CDR1 is MNHNY, CDR2 SVGAGI, per germline (reference sequence). Trimming pared 4 bases from V and 3 bases from J, leaving 16 bases between. This CDR3 has 15 amino acids. CDR3 sequence reads: CASSSGVWGVYEQYF. The CDR3 DNA follows: TGTGCCAGCAGTTCGGGGGTTTGGGGGGTCTACGAGCAGTACTTC.

The rearrangement uses TRBV7-8 and TRBJ1-5, with TRBD1 matching over 9 bases. The CDR3 has 18 amino acids. Germline V gives CDR1 SGHVS, CDR2 FQNEAQ. Losses at the gene ends were 4 bases for V and 2 bases for J; bases not matched to a gene: 12. In DNA form, the CDR3 reads TGTGCCAGCAGCTCTGAACTGACAGGGGGGGCGGGCAATCAGCCCCAGCATTTT. It yields the protein CASSSELTGGAGNQPQHF.

The genes are TRBV19 and TRBJ1-5, with D perhaps matching TRBD1 (6 bases). The germline gives CDR1 LNHDA, CDR2 SQIVND (reference sequence). V lost 8 bases and J lost 4, with 9 bases in between. The CDR3 covers 12 residues. The CDR3, as DNA: TGTGCCAGTGGACAGAGGAATCAGCCCCAGCATTTT. It specifies CASGQRNQPQHF.

This rearrangement joins TRBV4-2 to TRBJ2-7; unclear D gene. The V end was cut by 0 bases, the J end by 0 bases, with 3 bases between. The CDR3 runs to 13 residues. Germline assignment: CDR1 LGHNA and CDR2 YNFKEQ. DNA for the CDR3: TGTGCCAGCAGCCAAGAACACTCCTACGAGCAGTACTTC. This codes for CASSQEHSYEQYF.

The V and J genes are TRBV28 and TRBJ2-1; D is undetermined. The CDR3 contains 14 residues. Per germline, CDR1 MDHEN and CDR2 SYDVKM. Trimming removed 3 bases at V and 4 bases at J, with 10 bases between. The CDR3, as DNA: TGTGCCAGCAGTTTCTCCGAGCTTTACAATGAGCAGTTCTTC. Protein product: CASSFSELYNEQFF.

This chain joins TRBV24-1 and TRBJ1-2; TRBD1 matches 7 bases. J was trimmed by 3 bases and V by 4 bases; bases with no gene match: 7. Germline CDR1 KGHDR, CDR2 SFDVKD. The CDR3 extends over 15 amino acids. In DNA, the CDR3 is TGTGCCACCAGTGACTCAGGGGGAGTGGACTATGGCTACACCTTC. Translated, it gives CATSDSGGVDYGYTF.

The chain employs TRBV30 and TRBJ2-5; D is possibly TRBD1 (6 bases). The CDR3 length is 13 residues. The ends were cut back, 3 bases at V and 4 bases at J, with 12 bases in the middle. Germline V gene sequence: CDR1 GTSNPN, CDR2 SVGIG (reference sequence). This chain's CDR3 is CAWRAGAGETQYF. In nucleotides, the CDR3 is TGTGCCTGGAGAGCAGGGGCCGGAGAGACCCAGTACTTC.

This chain links TRBV29-1 with TRBJ1-5; 7 nucleotides match TRBD1. Germline-derived CDR1 and CDR2 are SQVTM and ANQGSEA. The CDR3 covers 15 residues. The CDR3 coding sequence is TGCAGAGCTATAGAGGGGGCTTATAGCAATCAGCCCCAGCATTTT. The encoded protein is CRAIEGAYSNQPQHF.

The rearrangement uses TRBV19 and TRBJ2-1, with D unclear. Germline V gene sequence: CDR1 LNHDA, CDR2 SQIVND (reference sequence). Trimming cost V 3 bases and J 8 bases, with 20 bases left between them. The length of the CDR3 is 16 residues. The CDR3 sequence is CASSIHPGHAVDEQFF. CDR3 DNA: TGTGCCAGTAGTATCCATCCGGGCCATGCGGTAGATGAGCAGTTCTTC. The full variable domain, with the rest looked up from reference TRBV19 and TRBJ2-1, is DGGITQSPKYLFRKEGQNVTLSCEQNLNHDAMYWYRQDPGQGLRLIYYSQIVNDFQKGDIAEGYSVSREKKESFPLTVTSAQKNPTAFYLCASSIHPGHAVDEQFFGPGTRLTVL.

In DNA, the CDR3 is TGTGCCAGCAGCTTTTCTAGAGTCACTGAAGCTTTCTTT. Translating it yields CASSFSRVTEAFF. The rearrangement uses TRBV11-3 and TRBJ1-1; unclear D gene. The CDR3 runs to 13 residues. V gave up 3 bases and J gave up 4 bases, with 9 bases separating them. Germline V CDR1 and CDR2: SGHNT, YENEEA.

The chain has TRBV5-6 and TRBJ1-5, with D possibly TRBD1 on 5 matching bases. CDR1 is SGHDT, CDR2 YYEEEE, per germline. With 1 base removed from V and 7 bases from J, the gap between germline ends came to 12 bases. This CDR3 contains 14 residues. CDR3 coding DNA: TGTGCCAGCAGCTTGCGGGGCAGGGCCCAGCCCCAGCATTTT. Its protein is CASSLRGRAQPQHF.